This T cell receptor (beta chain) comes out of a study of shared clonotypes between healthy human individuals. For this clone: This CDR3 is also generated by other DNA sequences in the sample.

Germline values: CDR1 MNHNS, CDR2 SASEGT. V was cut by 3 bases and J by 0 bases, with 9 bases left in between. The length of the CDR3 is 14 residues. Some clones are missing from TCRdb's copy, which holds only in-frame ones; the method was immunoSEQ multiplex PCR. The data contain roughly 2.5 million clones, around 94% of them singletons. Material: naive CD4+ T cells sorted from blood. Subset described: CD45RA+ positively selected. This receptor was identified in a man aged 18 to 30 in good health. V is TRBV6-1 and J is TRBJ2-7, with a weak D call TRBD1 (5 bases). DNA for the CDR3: TGTGCCAGCAGTGAGCAGGGATTCTCCTACGAGCAGTACTTC. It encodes CASSEQGFSYEQYF.